The next 11 T cell receptor beta chains were all read from a single sample in a study of Tregs in tolerant kidney transplant recipients. Profiled with immunoSEQ multiplex PCR; TCRdb holds only in-frame clones, not every one. The sample contains over 70,000 clones, about 91% of which appear only once. The nonmyeloablative bone marrow transplants came from related graft donors, with transient mixed chimerism. The sequenced sample was CD4+ T cells from blood (PBMCs), obtained 24 months after the transplant. The origin of the receptors is a human patient who received a combined kidney and bone marrow transplant. Some of the T cells might come from the graft donor.

This rearrangement joins TRBV5-1 to TRBJ1-4, with D perhaps TRBD1 (5 bases). There are 14 residues in the CDR3. V lost 2 bases, J lost 8 bases, and 13 bases lay in between. Germline loops: CDR1 SGHRS, CDR2 YFSETQ. This chain's CDR3 is CASSFAGPPEKLFF. In DNA, the CDR3 is TGCGCCAGCAGCTTTGCAGGGCCCCCCGAAAAACTGTTTTTT.

The chain carries TRBV20-1 and TRBJ2-5, with unresolved D. Germline lookup yields CDR1 DFQATT and CDR2 SNEGSKA (reference sequence). V lost 3 bases and J lost 6, with 8 bases in between. There are 11 residues in the CDR3. CDR3 DNA: TGCAGTGCTAGCGGTAGCCAGACCCAGTACTTC. Protein product: CSASGSQTQYF.

The chain uses TRBV18 and TRBJ2-1; D ambiguous. Trimming removed 2 bases at V and 8 bases at J, with 4 bases between. Per germline, CDR1 KGHSH and CDR2 LQKENI. The CDR3 is 11 residues long. The CDR3 DNA sequence: TGTGCCAGCTCACCAGGGCATGAGCAGTTCTTC. Protein: CASSPGHEQFF.

The rearrangement joins TRBV28 to TRBJ2-7, with D possibly being TRBD1 (5 bases). The CDR3 is made up of 15 amino acids. V dropped 6 bases and J dropped 0 bases, with 15 bases sitting between them. In germline, CDR1 is MDHEN, CDR2 SYDVKM. The DNA for the CDR3 is TGTGCCAGCAGACCAACCCACAGGAACTCCTACGAGCAGTACTTC. Translating it yields CASRPTHRNSYEQYF.

This chain connects TRBV27 to TRBJ1-2; 8 bases line up with TRBD1. Germline CDR1 is MNHEY and CDR2 is SMNVEV (reference sequence). V dropped 6 bases and J dropped 7; count of bases not matched to a gene: 13. The CDR3 loop spans 15 amino acids. CDR3 in amino acids: CASSSRQGYLGGYTF. CDR3 nucleotides: TGTGCCAGCAGCTCCAGACAGGGGTATTTGGGTGGCTACACCTTC.

This rearrangement joins TRBV5-6 to TRBJ1-2; possible D gene TRBD1, 5 bases. Germline V CDR1 and CDR2: SGHDT, YYEEEE. V lost 1 base and J 1 base, leaving 14 bases between the germline ends. This CDR3 is 16 amino acids long. The CDR3 sequence: CASSLSRASGNYGYTF. CDR3 in DNA: TGTGCCAGCAGCTTGTCCAGGGCGTCGGGTAACTATGGCTACACCTTC.

The gene calls are TRBV7-9 and TRBJ2-1, with D possibly TRBD1 on 6 matching bases. Germline CDR1 is SEHNR and CDR2 is FQNEAQ (reference sequence). V was cut by 8 bases and J by 6 bases, with 11 bases left in between. This CDR3 is 12 amino acids long. CDR3 loop: CASGRGGNEQFF. The DNA for the CDR3 is TGTGCCAGCGGCAGGGGTGGCAATGAGCAGTTCTTC.

The chain is built from TRBV7-2 and TRBJ2-7, with TRBD1 matching 10 bases. With 4 bases clipped from V and 5 bases from J, the junction kept 8 bases outside the gene matches. The CDR3 spans 15 residues. The germline CDR1 and CDR2 sequences are SGHTA and FQGNSA. The CDR3 bases are TGTGCCAGCAGCTATAGTGGGACAGGGGTTAACGAGCAGTACTTC. It encodes CASSYSGTGVNEQYF.

This sequence joins TRBV6-5 and TRBJ1-5; a possible D gene is TRBD1 (5 bases). CDR3 size: 16 residues. Germline loops: CDR1 MNHEY, CDR2 SVGAGI. Trimming took 4 bases from V and 6 from J, leaving 19 bases between them. This CDR3 reads CASSSGRQGFGQPQHF. In nucleotides, the CDR3 is TGTGCCAGCAGTTCGGGTCGGCAGGGTTTTGGTCAGCCCCAGCATTTT.

The CDR3 nucleotides are TGTGCCAGCAGTTTATCGCACGGGACTTTCTCCTACAATGAGCAGTTCTTC. Its protein product is CASSLSHGTFSYNEQFF. V and J are TRBV27 and TRBJ2-1, with a weak D call TRBD2 (6 bases). This CDR3 comprises 17 residues. The V gene lost 0 bases and the J gene lost 0 bases, with 12 bases spanning the gap. CDR1 and CDR2 from the germline V gene are MNHEY and SMNVEV (reference sequence).

This clone was observed a single time. The CDR3 nucleotides are TGTGCCACCAGCAATCCGGGACAGGGTTTTTCTGAAAAACTGTTTTTT. Protein sequence: CATSNPGQGFSEKLFF. This sequence joins TRBV15 and TRBJ1-4, with 9 bases aligning to TRBD1. Looked up from germline, CDR1 is LNHNV and CDR2 is YYDKDF (reference sequence). The length of the CDR3 is 16 residues. V shed 4 bases, J shed 7 bases, and the junction held 10 bases outside the gene matches.